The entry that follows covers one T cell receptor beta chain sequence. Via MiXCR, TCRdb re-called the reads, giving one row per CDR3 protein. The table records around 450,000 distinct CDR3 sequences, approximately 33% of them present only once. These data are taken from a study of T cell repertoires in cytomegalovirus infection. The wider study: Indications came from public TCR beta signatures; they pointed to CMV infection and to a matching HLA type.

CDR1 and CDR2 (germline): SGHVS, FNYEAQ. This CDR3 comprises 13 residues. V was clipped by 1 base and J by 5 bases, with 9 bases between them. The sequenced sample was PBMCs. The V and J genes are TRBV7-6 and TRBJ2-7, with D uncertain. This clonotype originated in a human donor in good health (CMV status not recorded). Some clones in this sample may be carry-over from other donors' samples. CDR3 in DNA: TGTGCCAGCAGCTTAGTTGATGGGCACGAGCAGTACTTC. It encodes CASSLVDGHEQYF.